The 2 T cell receptor beta chains in this list originate from one sample, sequenced in a study of OX40 agonist ivuxolimab in advanced cancers. Clones were read by immunoSEQ multiplex PCR, and TCRdb kept only the in-frame ones, dropping some. The sample shows 45,000 to 50,000 clones, around 88% of them seen only once. This specimen was CD4+ or CD8+ T cells sorted from blood, taken in a trial of the OX40 agonist ivuxolimab. Receptors were obtained from an adult with an advanced solid tumor such as melanoma, head and neck, liver or kidney cancer.

This clone showed up just once. The chain couples TRBV2 to TRBJ1-1, with 7 bases matching TRBD1. CDR1 is SNHLY and CDR2 is FYNNEI in the germline V gene. The CDR3 runs 15 residues. V shed 0 bases, J shed 3 bases, and the junction held 4 bases outside the gene matches. The CDR3 is CASSEAETGYTEAFF. CDR3 nucleotide sequence: TGTGCCAGCAGTGAAGCCGAGACAGGGTACACTGAAGCTTTCTTT. The whole variable domain, filled in from reference TRBV2 and TRBJ1-1, reads EPEVTQTPSHQVTQMGQEVILRCVPISNHLYFYWYRQILGQKVEFLVSFYNNEISEKSEIFDDQFSVERPDGSNFTLKIRSTKLEDSAMYFCASSEAETGYTEAFFGQGTRLTVV.

This clone appeared a single time. The chain has TRBV19 and TRBJ1-5; tentatively, D is TRBD1 (6 bases). This CDR3 is 15 amino acids long. V was pared by 3 bases and J by 0 bases, with 9 bases between. CDR1 and CDR2 (germline): LNHDA, SQIVND (reference sequence). CDR3 amino acids: CASSIGGGSNQPQHF. CDR3 DNA: TGTGCCAGTAGTATTGGAGGGGGTAGCAATCAGCCCCAGCATTTT. Full variable domain (rest looked up from reference TRBV19 and TRBJ1-5): DGGITQSPKYLFRKEGQNVTLSCEQNLNHDAMYWYRQDPGQGLRLIYYSQIVNDFQKGDIAEGYSVSREKKESFPLTVTSAQKNPTAFYLCASSIGGGSNQPQHFGDGTRLSIL.